This TCR beta chain comes out of a study of OX40 agonist ivuxolimab in advanced cancers. The overall study: Under the entry rules, prior anti-PD-1, anti-PD-L1 or anti-CTLA-4 therapy was allowed, and 40% had some. Partial responses were recorded for three patients, including one with hepatocellular carcinoma and two with cutaneous melanoma. General study results and limits: Relative to CD4+ cells, CD8+ T cells on average had more expanded clones. At 0.1 to 3.0 mg/kg and by week 6, clonal expansion occurred in CD4+ and CD8+ blood T cells.

Worth noting for this clone: Its antigen is undetermined.

The length of the CDR3 is 15 residues. In germline, CDR1 is MGHRA, CDR2 YSYEKL. V was cut by 1 base and J by 0 bases, with 8 bases left in between. Using immunoSEQ multiplex PCR, the repertoire was profiled, and TCRdb retains in-frame clones only, with some absent. The sample contains roughly 93,000 clones, about 90% of which appear only once. The sample in question was CD4+ or CD8+ T cells sorted from blood, obtained in a trial of the OX40 agonist ivuxolimab. This clonotype was sampled from an adult with an advanced solid tumor such as melanoma, head and neck, liver or kidney cancer. V is TRBV4-1 and J is TRBJ2-3; unclear D gene. CDR3 coding DNA: TGCGCCAGCAGCCAAGCGCCGACTAGCACAGATACGCAGTATTTT. Translation gives CASSQAPTSTDTQYF.